The T cell receptor (beta chain) described here comes from a study of T cells after yellow fever vaccination. In regard to this clonotype: What it binds is not known.

TCRdb processed the 5' RACE reads anew with MiXCR; each CDR3 protein has one entry. Of about 330,000 distinct CDR3 sequences listed, around 6.8% were seen once; the top ten hold 18%. Overall study results and limits: There was a possibility that FACS-sorted repertoires contained abundant clonotypes contaminating from the bulk population. Clonotypes shared by both compartments, CD4 and CD8, made up a small share. Booster samples showed a return of most primary-vaccination clones (around 96% CD4, approximately 85% CD8). A secondary response was less intense yet reached its peak sooner, at day 5 versus 15.

V lost 4 bases and J 1 base, leaving 11 bases between the germline ends. The CDR3 is made up of 14 amino acids. Germline assignment: CDR1 SGHRS and CDR2 YFSETQ. The sequence derives from a young man who received the YFV17D yellow fever vaccine. Material: PBMCs, obtained 45 days after the first yellow fever vaccination. The chain employs TRBV5-1 and TRBJ2-5; the D gene could be TRBD1 or TRBD2 (5 bases each). CDR3 residues: CASSDRDAQETQYF. The CDR3 nucleotides are TGCGCCAGCAGCGATCGGGACGCCCAAGAGACCCAGTACTTC.